The clone carrying this TCR beta chain was seen at least ten times. Antigen: not known. Unique molecular identifiers tagged the TCRbeta library. MiXCR, applied by TCRdb to the PCR reads, yields one record per CDR3 protein. The sample holds 130,000 to 150,000 distinct CDR3 sequences, 8% to 10% seen once. The data were obtained in a study of T-cell reconstitution after alpha-beta-depleted transplantation in children. Study-level points and caveats: Newly made T cells mostly supplied T-cell counts and diversity one year after transplant. There were reportedly several hundred expanded graft clones from which alpha-beta T cells came about two months after transplant.

CDR1 and CDR2 (germline): SGHKS, YYEKEE (reference sequence). The CDR3 is 13 residues long. Trimming cost V 4 bases and J 7 bases; bases outside gene matches: 5. The input for sequencing was PBMCs, mostly from graft donor cells, taken 180 days after TCRalphabeta/CD19-depleted stem cell transplant. This receptor was taken from a female patient aged 2-10 years who had a stem cell transplant for congenital amegakaryocytic thrombocytopenia, so the T cells may come from the graft donor. The chain joins TRBV5-5 to TRBJ2-7; the match to TRBD2 covers 10 bases. The CDR3: CASSKGLAFEQYF. The CDR3 DNA is TGTGCCAGCAGCAAGGGACTAGCGTTTGAGCAGTACTTC.